These 11 T cell receptor beta chains were all obtained from the same sample, sequenced in a study of blood T cell repertoires in COVID-19 (TCRdb year 2020). The library was built by means of the immunoSEQ multiplex PCR assay. TCRdb carries this immuneACCESS record with in-frame sequences only. Its versions omit some clonotypes, under half of them owing to an unresolved V gene in the studies checked, with the rest unexplained. The sample contains over 150,000 clones, under 90% of them found a single time. The ten largest clones represent under 12% of the sample. Sequenced: peripheral blood. The receptors derive from a woman of 80 years or more with active or convalescent COVID-19.

The J gene is TRBJ1-5, the V gene TRBV15; D might be TRBD1 (5 bases). The CDR3 runs to 15 residues. Between the trimmed V and J ends, which lost 0 bases and 1 base, there was a span of 7 bases. CDR1 LNHNV and CDR2 YYDKDF come from the germline V gene (reference sequence). The CDR3 bases are TGTGCCACCAGCAGAGATGGGGGGAGCAATCAGCCCCAGCATTTT. Protein sequence: CATSRDGGSNQPQHF.

The chain combines TRBV19 with TRBJ1-2, with D tentatively TRBD1 (5 bases). The CDR3 length is 14 residues. V lost 7 bases and J lost 4, with 16 bases in between. CDR1 LNHDA and CDR2 SQIVND come from the germline V gene (reference sequence). This CDR3 reads CASIGGAPIYGYTF. The CDR3, as DNA: TGTGCCAGTATCGGAGGGGCGCCTATCTATGGCTACACCTTC.

The chain uses TRBV11-2 and TRBJ1-1; the match to TRBD1 covers 7 bases. The V segment lost 3 bases and the J segment 0 bases; nucleotides outside the gene matches: 4. There are 15 residues in the CDR3. Germline-derived CDR1 and CDR2 are SGHAT and FQNNGV. CDR3 nucleotide sequence: TGTGCCAGCAGCTTCTCCGGGACAGTGAACACTGAAGCTTTCTTT. Its protein is CASSFSGTVNTEAFF. Variable domain in full (rest from reference TRBV11-2 and TRBJ1-1): EAGVAQSPRYKIIEKRQSVAFWCNPISGHATLYWYQQILGQGPKLLIQFQNNGVVDDSQLPKDRFSAERLKGVDSTLKIQPAKLEDSAVYLCASSFSGTVNTEAFFGQGTRLTVV.

This chain links TRBV2 with TRBJ1-6; tentative D call: TRBD1 (5 bases). V lost 7 bases and J 5 bases, leaving 9 bases between the germline ends. The CDR3 spans 13 residues. Germline V gives CDR1 SNHLY, CDR2 FYNNEI. CDR3 loop: CASTRENNSPLHF. Written as DNA, the CDR3 is TGTGCCAGCACCAGGGAAAATAATTCACCCCTCCACTTT.

The chain recombines TRBV5-1 with TRBJ2-1; D possibly corresponds to TRBD2 (6 bases). This CDR3 has 19 residues. V lost 2 bases and J lost 5, with 26 bases in between. In germline, CDR1 is SGHRS, CDR2 YFSETQ. CDR3 region: CASSFPGRYNSWENNEQFF. The CDR3 DNA follows: TGCGCCAGCAGCTTTCCGGGGAGGTACAACAGTTGGGAAAACAATGAGCAGTTCTTC.

The table lists this clone with a count of one. V is TRBV7-9 and J is TRBJ2-5; D might be TRBD2 (5 bases). The CDR3 length is 13 residues. CDR1 and CDR2 from the germline V gene are SEHNR and FQNEAQ (reference sequence). V lost 7 bases to trimming and J lost 4 bases, with 13 bases between them. The CDR3 region has the DNA TGTGCCAGCACCTCCCTGGCGGGAGAGACCCAGTACTTC. This translates into CASTSLAGETQYF.

This chain joins TRBV5-6 and TRBJ1-2; D gene ambiguous. The ends were cut back, 4 bases at V and 4 bases at J, with 17 bases in the middle. The CDR3 has 15 residues. Germline loops: CDR1 SGHDT, CDR2 YYEEEE. CDR3 in amino acids: CASSPDLGSSYGYTF. The DNA of the CDR3 is TGTGCCAGCAGCCCTGATTTGGGCTCGAGCTATGGCTACACCTTC.

The J gene is TRBJ2-7, the V gene TRBV9; 9 positions match TRBD2. Unmatched junction bases numbered 18, after V lost 0 bases and J lost 5 bases. The CDR3 spans 19 residues. Germline lookup yields CDR1 SGDLS and CDR2 YYNGEE. The CDR3 loop is CASSVAGGGDSHSQDEQYF. As DNA, the CDR3 is TGTGCCAGCAGCGTAGCCGGCGGGGGGGACTCCCACTCTCAGGACGAGCAGTACTTC.

V gene TRBV29-1 combines with J gene TRBJ2-2; 7 nucleotides agree with TRBD2. Germline trimming cut 4 bases from V and 6 bases from J; bases unmatched to any gene: 8. This CDR3 is 14 amino acids long. CDR1 SQVTM and CDR2 ANQGSEA come from the germline V gene. The CDR3: CSVAVSGGSGELFF. The DNA for the CDR3 is TGCAGCGTTGCCGTGTCGGGAGGCTCCGGGGAGCTGTTTTTT.

In this sample, this clone turned up a few times. This rearrangement joins TRBV28 to TRBJ1-1; D possibly corresponds to TRBD1 (6 bases). Germline assignment: CDR1 MDHEN and CDR2 SYDVKM. V was pared by 5 bases and J by 1 base, with 11 bases between. The CDR3 has 14 residues. The CDR3 DNA sequence: TGTGCCAGCAGTGACAGGACGGGGAACACTGAAGCTTTCTTT. It yields the protein CASSDRTGNTEAFF.

This clone was picked up a small number of times. The V gene is TRBV18, the J gene TRBJ1-3, with D unresolved. The germline V gene encodes CDR1 KGHSH and CDR2 LQKENI. The CDR3 covers 15 residues. V shed 4 bases and J shed 0 bases, with 10 bases lying between them. The CDR3: CASSLYESSGNTIYF. The CDR3, as DNA: TGTGCCAGCTCACTATACGAGAGCTCTGGAAACACCATATATTTT.